This TCR beta chain was sequenced in a study of blood T cell repertoires in COVID-19. Study-level information: Some COVID-19 samples were acute and others convalescent; all came from the United States, Italy and Spain.

Under the authors' procedure: Amplifying reference gene primers gave estimates of nucleated cell counts. Method: immunoSEQ multiplex PCR; TCRdb's copy keeps in-frame clones and lacks some. V and J calls plus clone size are reproduced from that table; the DNA served to infer D and trimming. The table records some 87,000 clones, 81% of them present only once. The CDR3 spans 15 residues. CDR1 SNHLY and CDR2 FYNNEI come from the germline V gene. J was trimmed by 3 bases and V by 3 bases; bases with no gene match: 4. This receptor was identified in an elderly man with active or convalescent COVID-19. This rearrangement joins TRBV2 to TRBJ1-4; 7 nucleotides agree with TRBD1. Sequencing used peripheral blood. CDR3 protein: CASSEVQGANEKLFF. The DNA of the CDR3 is TGTGCCAGCAGTGAGGTCCAGGGGGCTAATGAAAAACTGTTTTTT. The full variable domain, rest sourced from reference TRBV2 and TRBJ1-4, is EPEVTQTPSHQVTQMGQEVILRCVPISNHLYFYWYRQILGQKVEFLVSFYNNEISEKSEIFDDQFSVERPDGSNFTLKIRSTKLEDSAMYFCASSEVQGANEKLFFGSGTQLSVL.